Described below is a single T cell receptor (beta chain) sequence and its context. The sample originates from a study of cytomegalovirus exposure and HLA in healthy donors. The overall study: A later analysis reported the 95 to 150 validation repertoires used the same platform as the approximately 670 first-cohort repertoires.

The CDR3 extends over 16 amino acids. The germline V and J ends were trimmed by 5 bases and 4 bases, with 17 bases remaining between them. Germline V gene sequence: CDR1 SGHNT, CDR2 YENEEA. Sequencing was performed with immunoSEQ multiplex PCR; in TCRdb, only in-frame clones are kept and a portion is missing. This repertoire shows 150,000 to 200,000 clones, under 95% found once; its top ten account for about 2.9%. This TCR derives from a young woman in good health and CMV-seropositive. Sample: PBMCs. The V gene is TRBV11-3, the J gene TRBJ2-2, with TRBD2 as a possible D gene (7 bases). CDR3 bases: TGTGCCAGCAGCCCAGGGTACCGGGGGGCCACCGGGGAGCTGTTTTTT. It codes for CASSPGYRGATGELFF.